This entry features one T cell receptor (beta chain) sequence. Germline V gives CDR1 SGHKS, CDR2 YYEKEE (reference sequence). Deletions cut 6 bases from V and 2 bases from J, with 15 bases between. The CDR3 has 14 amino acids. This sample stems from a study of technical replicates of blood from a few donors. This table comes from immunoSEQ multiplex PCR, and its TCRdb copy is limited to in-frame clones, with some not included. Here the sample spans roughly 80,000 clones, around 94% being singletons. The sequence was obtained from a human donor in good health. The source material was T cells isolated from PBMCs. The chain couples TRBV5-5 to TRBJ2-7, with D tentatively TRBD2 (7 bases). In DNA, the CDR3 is TGTGCCAGCACCTCGGGGGGCGCCCCCTACGAGCAGTACTTC. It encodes CASTSGGAPYEQYF.